This TCR beta chain appears in the sequencing data of a study of CD8 T cells in Susac syndrome (dated by TCRdb to the late 2010s). About the full investigation: Whether CD8+ T cell activation and differentiation in Susac syndrome was antigen driven was tested using repertoire sequencing. The study compared CD8+ T cell repertoire clonality among over 9 healthy donors, roughly 14 Susac syndrome patients and roughly 15 multiple sclerosis patients.

RNA was extracted using the RNeasy kit, and about 0.5 to 1 ug of the RNA was reverse transcribed with random hexamers. TCR beta CDR3 regions were amplified with the immunoSEQ multiplex PCR assay covering 54 Vbeta and 13 Jbeta segments. To correct PCR amplification bias, a synthetic template baseline was used for both primer optimization and computational correction. The paper's data handling went like this. Only productive sequences were kept, with reads annotated to V, D and J genes according to IMGT and analyzed in immunoSEQ Analyzer. Clonality was calculated as one minus the Shannon entropy normalized by log2 of the number of productive unique sequences. For each patient and control, public and private clones were evaluated among the 100 most prevalent clones. Clones were defined as Susac-specific when absent from the healthy and MS cohorts, from about 1,100 published viral clones and from other ImmuneACCESS disease sequences. In TCRdb, the public reads were trimmed at Q25 with fastp and aligned with MiXCR, with productive beta chains retained. For every CDR3 protein sequence, its rows merge into one entry that carries the most common genes and DNA. Here the V and J calls rest on TCRdb's processing, not on the authors' analysis. The sample table records over 350,000 distinct CDR3 sequences; about 85% of these occur just once. The ten largest clones represent 0.12% of the sample.

A note on this clonotype: Its antigen specificity is not known. Base qualities are missing; no much larger clone stands one base away.

The investigation overall reported the following: The study acknowledged that relatively few individuals were included in the TCR sequencing and HLA analysis.

Peripheral blood CD8+ and CD4+ T cells from healthy donors, Susac syndrome patients and multiple sclerosis patients were profiled by high-throughput TCR beta sequencing. The multiple sclerosis controls were treatment-naive patients whose relapsing-remitting disease, either stable or active, fulfilled the revised McDonald criteria. Bulk CD8+ and CD4+ T cells were purified by magnetic negative isolation, while CD8+ TEMRA cells were enriched using FACS. Blood was drawn into EDTA tubes, processed within 24 hours, and PBMCs were isolated by density gradient centrifugation. PBMCs destined for TCR sequencing were cryopreserved in liquid nitrogen and later thawed in a 37 °C water bath. The sorted or isolated CD4+, CD8+ and CD8+ TEMRA cells reached a purity of at least 90%. From the cysteine up to the phenylalanine, the CDR3 has a length of 13 residues. Solely the CDR3 DNA is kept, with 39 bases framed from the first base. V lost 5 bases and J lost 6 bases; the stretch between them is 14 bases long. CDR1 and CDR2 were assigned from the germline V gene (reference sequence) as GTSNPN and SVGIG.

The V and J genes are TRBV30 and TRBJ2-1; a tentative D call is TRBD1 (6 bases match). Sequencing was carried out using CD8+ T cells from PBMCs. The clonotype comes from a human donor with multiple sclerosis. The encoded CDR3 is CAWAQGNGNEQFF. The sequenced DNA: TGTGCCTGGGCTCAGGGGAATGGCAATGAGCAGTTCTTC. The variable domain in full, with residues beyond the CDR3 obtained from the reference TRBV30 and TRBJ2-1 genes, is SQTIHQWPATLVQPVGSPLSLECTVEGTSNPNLYWYRQAAGRGLQLLFYSVGIGQISSEVPQNLSASRPQDRQFILSSKKLLLSDSGFYLCAWAQGNGNEQFFGPGTRLTVL.